The following is a T cell receptor (beta chain) sequence with its context. The antigen remains undetermined. Production of TCR beta cDNA used approximately 480 ng total RNA together with a constant-region primer. Each TCR beta library was derived from three nested multiplex PCR rounds that employed slightly modified ARM-PCR. TRBV1-TRBV30 forward primers paired with a C-beta reverse primer were used in the first two PCR rounds, which ran around 10 cycles each. Each CDR3 protein is one row after TCRdb ran MiXCR on the multiplex PCR reads. The table has about 96,000 distinct CDR3 sequences, just under 70% seen once. Both RNA and DNA were isolated together from about 20-30 mg of bulk tissue that had not been sorted. These data belong to a study of tumor-infiltrating lymphocytes in primary liver carcinoma. About the research overall: Staging of the tumors gave T1-T3 N0M0, with widths of roughly 4.2 to 11 cm. Notes on the study in general: Overlap between tumor regions exceeded overlap of tumor with adjacent tissue or blood.

V lost 2 bases and J 1 base, leaving 16 bases between the germline ends. The germline gives CDR1 SGHDT, CDR2 YYEEEE. The CDR3 sequence is 17 residues long. The receptor was isolated from a man aged 40-55 years with primary liver carcinoma and hepatitis B virus infection. Sequenced material: tumor-adjacent normal liver tissue. The chain joins TRBV5-6 to TRBJ2-1; D possibly corresponds to TRBD2 (6 bases). Here the CDR3 reads CASSFYSGTRSYNEQFF. CDR3 bases: TGTGCCAGCAGCTTCTATAGCGGAACCAGGTCCTACAATGAGCAGTTCTTC.